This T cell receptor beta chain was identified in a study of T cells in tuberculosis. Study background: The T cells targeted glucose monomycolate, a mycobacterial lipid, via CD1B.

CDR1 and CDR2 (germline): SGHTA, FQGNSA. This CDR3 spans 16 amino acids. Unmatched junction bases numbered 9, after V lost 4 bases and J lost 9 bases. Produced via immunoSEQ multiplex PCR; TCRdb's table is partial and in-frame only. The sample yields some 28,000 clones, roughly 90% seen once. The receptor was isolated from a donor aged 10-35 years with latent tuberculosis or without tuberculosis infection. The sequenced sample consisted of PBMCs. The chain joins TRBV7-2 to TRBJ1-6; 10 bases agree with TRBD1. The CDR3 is CASSSWGQGIGSPLHF. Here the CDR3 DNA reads TGTGCCAGCAGCTCCTGGGGACAGGGGATAGGTTCACCCCTCCACTTT. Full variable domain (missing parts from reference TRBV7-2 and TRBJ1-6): GAGVSQSPSNKVTEKGKDVELRCDPISGHTALYWYRQSLGQGLEFLIYFQGNSAPDKSGLPSDRFSAERTGGSVSTLTIQRTQQEDSAVYLCASSSWGQGIGSPLHFGNGTRLTVT.